These 28 T cell receptor beta chains were sequenced from one sample in a study of cytomegalovirus exposure and HLA in healthy donors. The PCR made use of 60 Vbeta and 13 Jbeta primers. Measured with immunoSEQ multiplex PCR; TCRdb has only the in-frame clones, and not every one. The repertoire consists of 95,000 to 150,000 clones, with about 83% occurring once and the leading ten covering around 3.7%. Sequencing was carried out using PBMCs. The source is a man between 25 and 39 years old in good health and CMV-seronegative.

The rearrangement joins TRBV6-5 to TRBJ2-1, with a possible D match to TRBD2 (6 bases). Trimming took off 5 bases at V and 5 bases at J, with 13 bases between the two ends. In germline, CDR1 is MNHEY, CDR2 SVGAGI. The CDR3 has 14 amino acids. CDR3 amino acids: CASSPGVKDNEQFF. The CDR3 coding sequence is TGTGCCAGCAGTCCGGGGGTAAAGGACAATGAGCAGTTCTTC.

With regard to this clone: The same CDR3 arises from other DNA sequences in this sample as well. The chain has TRBV15 and TRBJ1-1; no clear D. CDR1 LNHNV and CDR2 YYDKDF come from the germline V gene (reference sequence). The CDR3 is made up of 16 amino acids. Trimming pared 5 bases from V and 0 bases from J, leaving 16 bases between. The CDR3 region is CATSPRSQGMNTEAFF. In nucleotides, the CDR3 is TGTGCCACCAGCCCTAGGAGTCAAGGCATGAACACTGAAGCTTTCTTT.

The rearrangement links TRBV4-1 to TRBJ2-5, with TRBD1 matching 9 bases. Judging by the DNA end, TRBJ2-7 fits better; the J call may be wrong. The CDR3 covers 13 residues. CDR1 is MGHRA and CDR2 is YSYEKL in the germline V gene. The DNA for the CDR3 is TGCGCCAGCAGCCTGGGACAGGGCCACGAGCAGTACTTC. Translating gives CASSLGQGHEQYF.

The chain has TRBV30 and TRBJ2-7; D perhaps matches TRBD1 (5 bases). The CDR3 runs 12 residues. V shed 0 bases and J shed 6 bases, with 9 bases lying between them. CDR1 GTSNPN and CDR2 SVGIG come from the germline V gene (reference sequence). The DNA of the CDR3 is TGTGCCTGGAGTGTAGTGGGGCGCGAGCAGTACTTC. This encodes CAWSVVGREQYF.

The chain couples TRBV5-6 to TRBJ1-2; TRBD1 aligns across 12 bases. The germline V gene has CDR1 SGHDT and CDR2 YYEEEE. J was trimmed by 10 bases and V by 2 bases; bases with no gene match: 9. The CDR3 is made up of 15 amino acids. CDR3 bases: TGTGCCAGCAGCTTTCCCGGGACAGGGGGCGCGTTCTACACCTTC. As protein: CASSFPGTGGAFYTF.

The chain employs TRBV6-5 and TRBJ1-1; a weak D match, TRBD1 (5 bases). CDR1 is MNHEY, CDR2 SVGAGI, per germline. The V and J ends lost 2 bases and 6 bases respectively, with 10 bases between them. The CDR3 contains 13 residues. The CDR3 DNA is TGTGCCAGCAGTTACGGGGGGGTGCCTGAAGCTTTCTTT. It yields the protein CASSYGGVPEAFF.

This chain links TRBV7-7 with TRBJ2-7; 11 nucleotides line up with TRBD1. From germline, CDR1 is SSHAT and CDR2 FNYEAQ (reference sequence). The CDR3 is 14 residues long. With 4 bases clipped from V and 2 bases from J, the junction kept 1 base outside the gene matches. The CDR3 sequence is CASSSGQGAYEQYF. The DNA for the CDR3 is TGTGCCAGCAGCTCGGGACAGGGGGCCTACGAGCAGTACTTC.

The chain recombines TRBV28 with TRBJ2-7, with TRBD1 identical over 9 bases. This CDR3 has 17 residues. Germline loops: CDR1 MDHEN, CDR2 SYDVKM. J lost 3 bases, V lost 4 bases, and 13 bases had no gene match. The CDR3: CASSSRDIDRGVYEQYF. The CDR3 DNA is TGTGCCAGCAGTTCACGCGACATAGACAGGGGGGTCTACGAGCAGTACTTC.

The rearrangement links TRBV5-1 to TRBJ1-4; 11 bases align to TRBD1. This CDR3 spans 16 amino acids. The germline V gene encodes CDR1 SGHRS and CDR2 YFSETQ. V was pared by 3 bases and J by 3 bases, with 4 bases of the junction left unmatched. The CDR3 region has the DNA TGCGCCAGCAGCTCCGGACAGGGGGCGCCTAATGAAAAACTGTTTTTT. Its translation: CASSSGQGAPNEKLFF.

The sample holds one count of this clone. This chain connects TRBV6-6 to TRBJ2-7; 10 bases align to TRBD1. Germline-derived CDR1 and CDR2 are MNHNY and SVGAGI (reference sequence). V shed 6 bases and J 2 bases; nucleotides not matched to a gene: 7. The CDR3 has 15 residues. The CDR3 DNA is TGTGCCAGCAGGTGGGGACAGGGGCCAACCTACGAGCAGTACTTC. This gives the protein CASRWGQGPTYEQYF.

The chain links TRBV29-1 to TRBJ2-2, with 8 bases identical to TRBD1. Germline CDR1 reads SQVTM; CDR2 reads ANQGSEA. The J segment lost 7 bases and the V segment lost 6 bases, leaving 7 bases of the junction unmatched. This CDR3 region has 13 residues. The CDR3, as DNA: TGCAGCGTCAGACAGGGGATTAACGGGGAGCTGTTTTTT. Protein: CSVRQGINGELFF.

This clone was seen just once. As DNA, the CDR3 is TGCGCCAGCAGCCAAGGGCTAGCGGACACCGGGGAGCTGTTTTTT. Protein sequence: CASSQGLADTGELFF. The chain links TRBV4-3 to TRBJ2-2; 7 bases map to TRBD2. CDR1 LGHNA and CDR2 YSLEER come from the germline V gene. CDR3 length: 15 residues. The trim removed 1 base at V and 3 bases at J, leaving 2 bases unmatched.

This sequence joins TRBV7-2 and TRBJ1-4; the D is unclear. Germline loops: CDR1 SGHTA, CDR2 FQGNSA. The CDR3 runs to 14 residues. The V gene lost 1 base and the J gene lost 8 bases, with 11 bases spanning the gap. Here the CDR3 reads CASSLGLLGEKLFF. CDR3 nucleotide sequence: TGTGCCAGCAGCTTAGGCCTACTAGGAGAAAAACTGTTTTTT.

The rearrangement links TRBV5-1 to TRBJ1-2, with a possible D match to TRBD1 (5 bases). The CDR3 length is 14 residues. V lost 5 bases, J lost 0 bases, and 11 bases lay in between. Germline values: CDR1 SGHRS, CDR2 YFSETQ. Written as DNA, the CDR3 is TGCGCCAGCAGAAAGGACACTACTAACTATGGCTACACCTTC. Translating it yields CASRKDTTNYGYTF.

V and J are TRBV27 and TRBJ2-7; 11 bases are a match to TRBD2. This CDR3 has 15 amino acids. Germline loops: CDR1 MNHEY, CDR2 SMNVEV (reference sequence). V lost 4 bases and J lost 2; bases outside the gene matches: 4. The CDR3 loop reads CASSYSGGAPYEQYF. For the CDR3, the DNA is TGTGCCAGCAGTTATAGCGGGGGGGCCCCCTACGAGCAGTACTTC.

The chain recombines TRBV29-1 with TRBJ1-4; the D gene is possibly TRBD1 (5 bases). The ends were cut back, 3 bases at V and 8 bases at J, with 22 bases in the middle. The length of the CDR3 is 16 residues. The germline V gene encodes CDR1 SQVTM and CDR2 ANQGSEA. The CDR3 DNA reads TGCAGCGTTGATTTATTCGGGGGTGGGCTTACCGAAAAACTGTTTTTT. It codes for CSVDLFGGGLTEKLFF.

This sequence joins TRBV7-2 and TRBJ1-5; 7 bases are a match to TRBD1. From germline, CDR1 is SGHTA and CDR2 FQGNSA. This CDR3 region has 14 residues. V was clipped by 2 bases and J by 6 bases; unmatched bases: 4. The CDR3 region is CASSLRQGSQPQHF. The CDR3 region has the DNA TGTGCCAGCAGCTTAAGACAGGGTAGTCAGCCCCAGCATTTT.

The chain uses TRBV6-6 and TRBJ2-7; D remains unclear. The CDR3 is 14 amino acids. V lost 5 bases and J lost 3, with 14 bases in between. Germline CDR1 reads MNHNY; CDR2 reads SVGAGI (reference sequence). CDR3 in DNA: TGTGCCAGCAGTCAAGACACAAACCACTACGAGCAGTACTTC. Translation gives CASSQDTNHYEQYF.

The chain carries TRBV9 and TRBJ2-5; 9 bases are shared with TRBD1. The J call is uncertain, as TRBJ2-7 better fits the DNA end. The germline V gene encodes CDR1 SGDLS and CDR2 YYNGEE. The CDR3 loop spans 15 amino acids. The CDR3 DNA is TGTGCCAGCAGCTCAGGGGACAGGGTGGGCTACGAGCAGTACTTC. Residues: CASSSGDRVGYEQYF.

This clone occurred a few times. This chain connects TRBV27 to TRBJ1-4; a possible D gene is TRBD1 (5 bases). The CDR3 sequence is 15 residues long. V lost 0 bases and J 6 bases, leaving 11 bases between the germline ends. Germline-derived CDR1 and CDR2 are MNHEY and SMNVEV (reference sequence). CDR3 residues: CASSLSRASHEKLFF. CDR3 sequence (DNA): TGTGCCAGCAGTTTATCCAGGGCAAGCCATGAAAAACTGTTTTTT. The variable domain in full, with the rest retrieved from reference TRBV27 and TRBJ1-4, is EAQVTQNPRYLITVTGKKLTVTCSQNMNHEYMSWYRQDPGLGLRQIYYSMNVEVTDKGDVPEGYKVSRKEKRNFPLILESPSPNQTSLYFCASSLSRASHEKLFFGSGTQLSVL.

The gene calls are TRBV6-1 and TRBJ1-2; tentatively, D is TRBD1 (6 bases). V lost 3 bases and J 2 bases, leaving 13 bases between the germline ends. Looked up from germline, CDR1 is MNHNS and CDR2 is SASEGT. The CDR3 is made up of 15 amino acids. The CDR3 protein is CASSEQTGTNYGYTF. The CDR3 nucleotides are TGTGCCAGCAGTGAGCAGACAGGTACGAACTATGGCTACACCTTC.

This chain connects TRBV29-1 to TRBJ1-2; TRBD1 might be the D (5 bases). This CDR3 region has 13 residues. V shed 6 bases and J shed 0 bases, with 11 bases lying between them. Per the germline V gene, CDR1 is SQVTM and CDR2 is ANQGSEA. The CDR3 sequence: CSVRQRANYGYTF. The CDR3 DNA reads TGCAGCGTACGACAGCGAGCTAACTATGGCTACACCTTC.

This chain links TRBV28 with TRBJ2-2, with D hard to call. The CDR3 length is 12 residues. Per germline, CDR1 MDHEN and CDR2 SYDVKM. The ends were cut back, 4 bases at V and 6 bases at J, with 6 bases in the middle. The CDR3, as DNA: TGTGCCAGCAGTTCCCTAGCCGGGGAGCTGTTTTTT. The encoded protein is CASSSLAGELFF.

V gene TRBV7-6 combines with J gene TRBJ2-3, with 7 bases lining up with TRBD1. CDR1 and CDR2 (germline): SGHVS, FNYEAQ. The V and J ends lost 1 base and 3 bases, in that order; junction bases with no gene match: 4. CDR3 length equals 15 residues. Written as DNA, the CDR3 is TGTGCCAGCAGCTTAGGGACAGGAAGAACAGATACGCAGTATTTT. Translated: CASSLGTGRTDTQYF.

The chain employs TRBV11-2 and TRBJ2-7, with 7 bases aligning to TRBD2. The CDR3 runs 13 residues. After removal of 5 bases from V and 5 bases from J, the junction contained 6 bases not matched to a gene. Per the germline V gene, CDR1 is SGHAT and CDR2 is FQNNGV. CDR3 sequence: CASSPGGLHEQYF. DNA for the CDR3: TGTGCCAGCAGCCCGGGGGGACTACACGAGCAGTACTTC.

V usage is TRBV9 and J usage is TRBJ1-4; possibly TRBD1 for D (5 bases). This CDR3 has 15 amino acids. Germline-derived CDR1 and CDR2 are SGDLS and YYNGEE. Between the trimmed V and J ends, which lost 0 bases and 2 bases, there was a span of 8 bases. The CDR3 region is CASSVGQPTNEKLFF. CDR3 nucleotide sequence: TGTGCCAGCAGCGTAGGACAGCCGACTAATGAAAAACTGTTTTTT. Drawing the rest from reference TRBV9 and TRBJ1-4, the complete variable domain is DSGVTQTPKHLITATGQRVTLRCSPRSGDLSVYWYQQSLDQGLQFLIQYYNGEERAKGNILERFSAQQFPDLHSELNLSSLELGDSALYFCASSVGQPTNEKLFFGSGTQLSVL.

V gene TRBV19 combines with J gene TRBJ2-3, with 10 bases lining up with TRBD1. There are 15 residues in the CDR3. Losses at the gene ends were 7 bases for V and 6 bases for J; bases not matched to a gene: 10. In germline, CDR1 is LNHDA, CDR2 SQIVND (reference sequence). CDR3 DNA: TGTGCCAGTACCCAGAGACAGGGGGCGCCGGATACGCAGTATTTT. Its protein product is CASTQRQGAPDTQYF. Using reference TRBV19 and TRBJ2-3 for the parts outside the CDR3, the full variable domain is DGGITQSPKYLFRKEGQNVTLSCEQNLNHDAMYWYRQDPGQGLRLIYYSQIVNDFQKGDIAEGYSVSREKKESFPLTVTSAQKNPTAFYLCASTQRQGAPDTQYFGPGTRLTVL.

This sequence joins TRBV28 and TRBJ2-5; a possible D gene is TRBD2 (6 bases). The CDR3 has 14 amino acids. Germline assignment: CDR1 MDHEN and CDR2 SYDVKM. V was cut by 6 bases and J by 3 bases, with 14 bases left in between. The CDR3 nucleotides are TGTGCCAGCAGGGCCGGGACTCACAAAGAGACCCAGTACTTC. As protein: CASRAGTHKETQYF.